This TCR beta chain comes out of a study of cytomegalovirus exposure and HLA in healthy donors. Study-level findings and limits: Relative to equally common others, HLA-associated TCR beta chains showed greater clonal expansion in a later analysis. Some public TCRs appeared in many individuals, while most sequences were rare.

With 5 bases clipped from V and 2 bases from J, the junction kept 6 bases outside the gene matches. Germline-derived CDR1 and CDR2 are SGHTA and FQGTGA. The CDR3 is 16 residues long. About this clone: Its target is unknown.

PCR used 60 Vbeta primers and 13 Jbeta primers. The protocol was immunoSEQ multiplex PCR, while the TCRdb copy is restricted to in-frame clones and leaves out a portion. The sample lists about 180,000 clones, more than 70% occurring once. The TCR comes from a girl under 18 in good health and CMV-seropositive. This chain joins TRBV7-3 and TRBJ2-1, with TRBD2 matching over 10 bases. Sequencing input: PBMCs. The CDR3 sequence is CASSPSSGRAYNEQFF. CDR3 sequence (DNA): TGTGCCAGCAGCCCCTCCAGCGGGAGGGCCTACAATGAGCAGTTCTTC.